Listed below are T cell receptor beta chains from one sample, sequenced in a study of PD-L1 blockade in urothelial cancer. Data came from immunoSEQ multiplex PCR; TCRdb stores just in-frame clones and leaves some out. The sample contains 100,000 to 150,000 clones, more than 75% of which appear only once. The sample was PBMCs, taken around atezolizumab (anti-PD-L1) treatment. The receptor set was obtained from a man aged 45-65 years with urothelial cancer. The CDR3 runs from the conserved cysteine through the conserved F or W. The D gene is left open where the match is weak. A clone size is listed for some rows: how often the clone was seen (once, few, many), or a class if it is expanded.

-	TRBV4-1	TRBJ1-4	once	17	CASSQWAASSTNEKLFF	TGCGCCAGCAGCCAGTGGGCAGCCAGCTCCACTAATGAAAAACTGTTTTTT
-	TRBV7-9	TRBJ1-6	-	14	CASSFRQINSPLHF	TGTGCCAGCAGCTTCAGACAGATAAATTCACCCCTCCACTTT
-	TRBV28	TRBJ2-2	-	15	CASTEAGLRSGELFF	TGTGCCAGCACCGAGGCGGGGTTGAGGTCCGGGGAGCTGTTTTTT
TRBD1	TRBV28	TRBJ1-5	once	15	CASSRGGSRNQPQHF	TGTGCCAGCAGCCGAGGGGGCAGTAGGAATCAGCCCCAGCATTTT
-	TRBV10-3	TRBJ2-7	once	13	CAVQTGYRYEQYF	TGTGCCGTACAGACAGGTTACCGCTACGAGCAGTACTTC
-	TRBV27	TRBJ2-1	once	14	CASTQRRGNNEQFF	TGTGCCAGCACTCAGAGGAGGGGCAACAATGAGCAGTTCTTC
-	TRBV28	TRBJ1-2	-	14	CASSPGKGLRGYTF	TGTGCCAGCAGTCCAGGAAAGGGGTTACGCGGCTACACCTTC
-	TRBV18	TRBJ2-7	-	14	CASSLNRHGGEQYF	TGTGCCAGCTCACTAAATAGACACGGGGGCGAGCAGTACTTC
-	TRBV6-1	TRBJ2-7	few	15	CASGKGWQGTYEQYF	TGTGCCAGCGGGAAGGGTTGGCAGGGCACCTACGAGCAGTACTTC
-	TRBV19	TRBJ1-5	once	12	CATMGGGRPQHF	TGTGCCACAATGGGCGGGGGGCGGCCCCAGCATTTT
TRBD1	TRBV7-9	TRBJ2-7	-	15	CASSGGGQGVYEQYF	TGTGCCAGCAGCGGGGGGGGACAGGGCGTCTACGAGCAGTACTTC
TRBD1	TRBV29-1	TRBJ1-2	-	11	CSDKQGSGYTF	TGCAGCGACAAACAGGGGTCTGGCTACACCTTC
TRBD1	TRBV2	TRBJ1-1	-	15	CASSLVTGEYTEAFF	TGTGCCAGCAGTTTGGTCACAGGGGAGTACACTGAAGCTTTCTTT
-	TRBV2	TRBJ1-5	-	14	CASSPTGTNQPQHF	TGTGCCAGCAGCCCAACAGGGACCAATCAGCCCCAGCATTTT
TRBD1	TRBV18	TRBJ2-1	-	12	CASSPDRGRLFF	TGTGCCAGCTCACCGGACAGGGGGCGACTGTTCTTC
TRBD2	TRBV28	TRBJ2-7	-	17	CASSPTPTGGRAYEQYF	TGTGCCAGCAGTCCCACCCCGACTGGCGGGAGGGCTTACGAGCAGTACTTC
-	TRBV20-1	TRBJ2-7	-	11	CSARRSYEQYF	TGCAGTGCTAGACGGTCCTACGAGCAGTACTTC
TRBD1	TRBV28	TRBJ1-2	-	14	CASSLGQGQYGYTF	TGTGCCAGCAGTCTCGGACAGGGTCAATATGGCTACACCTTC
-	TRBV20-1	TRBJ1-2	-	10	CAGGNYGYTF	TGTGCGGGCGGAAACTATGGCTACACCTTC
TRBD2	TRBV6-5	TRBJ2-1	-	16	CASSSAGTSGPDEQFF	TGTGCCAGCAGTTCAGCCGGGACTAGCGGGCCTGATGAGCAGTTCTTC
-	TRBV11-2	TRBJ2-1	-	15	CASSLVRGGYNEQFF	TGTGCCAGCAGCTTAGTACGGGGAGGCTACAATGAGCAGTTCTTC
TRBD1	TRBV30	TRBJ2-7	once	16	CAWSVPIGTARNEQYF	TGTGCCTGGAGTGTACCAATCGGGACAGCTCGGAACGAGCAGTACTTC
TRBD2	TRBV5-1	TRBJ2-1	-	19	CASSDRWDYYTSSYNEQFF	TGCGCCAGCAGCGACCGATGGGACTACTATACAAGCTCCTACAATGAGCAGTTCTTC
TRBD2	TRBV9	TRBJ2-1	-	15	CASSVAGGSYNEQFF	TGTGCCAGCAGCGTAGCGGGAGGATCCTACAATGAGCAGTTCTTC
TRBD1	TRBV25-1	TRBJ1-1	-	15	CASSDRDRANTEAFF	TGTGCCAGCAGTGATCGGGACAGGGCGAACACTGAAGCTTTCTTT
TRBD2	TRBV28	TRBJ2-7	-	16	CASSSRGSGSPYEQYF	TGTGCCAGCAGTTCCAGGGGCAGCGGGAGTCCCTACGAGCAGTACTTC
TRBD2	TRBV18	TRBJ2-3	once	14	CASSPGTRSDTQYF	TGTGCCAGCTCACCAGGGACTAGGTCAGATACGCAGTATTTT
-	TRBV7-6	TRBJ2-3	-	17	CASSRVGTSSGTDTQYF	TGTGCCAGCAGCCGCGTGGGCACCTCAAGCGGTACAGATACGCAGTATTTT
TRBD2	TRBV29-1	TRBJ2-7	few	14	CSVTLAGGSYEQYF	TGCAGCGTAACCTTAGCGGGAGGCTCCTACGAGCAGTACTTC
-	TRBV6-5	TRBJ1-2	-	13	CASRRGGRDGYTF	TGTGCCAGCCGGAGAGGGGGAAGGGATGGCTACACCTTC
-	TRBV9	TRBJ1-2	-	13	CASSLDGNYGYTF	TGTGCCAGCAGTCTAGACGGAAACTATGGCTACACCTTC
-	TRBV30	TRBJ2-5	-	13	CAWNPLWQETQYF	TGTGCCTGGAATCCCTTGTGGCAGGAGACCCAGTACTTC
-	TRBV2	TRBJ1-1	-	14	CASSEGGGNTEAFF	TGTGCCAGCAGTGAAGGGGGAGGGAACACTGAAGCTTTCTTT
TRBD1	TRBV2	TRBJ1-1	-	19	CASSVRTGGRGPSRTEAFF	TGTGCCAGCAGTGTCCGGACAGGCGGACGGGGTCCCTCAAGGACTGAAGCTTTCTTT
-	TRBV28	TRBJ1-2	-	14	CASETPSSNYGYTF	TGTGCCAGCGAAACACCTAGTTCCAACTATGGCTACACCTTC
TRBD1	TRBV9	TRBJ2-5	once	15	CASSVGGGQQETQYF	TGTGCCAGCAGCGTAGGAGGGGGACAGCAAGAGACCCAGTACTTC
-	TRBV28	TRBJ1-1	-	14	CASREQGSITEAFF	TGTGCCAGCAGGGAGCAGGGTTCGATCACTGAAGCTTTCTTT
-	TRBV28	TRBJ1-6	-	15	CASSLALPGASPLHF	TGTGCCAGCAGTTTAGCTCTCCCAGGGGCTTCACCCCTCCACTTT
TRBD2	TRBV30	TRBJ2-5	-	15	CAWSVPLTSSETQYF	TGTGCCTGGAGTGTACCCCTGACTAGCTCAGAGACCCAGTACTTC
-	TRBV28	TRBJ2-2	-	14	CASRGTFDTGELFF	TGTGCCAGCAGAGGGACTTTTGACACCGGGGAGCTGTTTTTT
-	TRBV6-5	TRBJ1-4	-	14	CASSYSSGDQKLFF	TGTGCCAGCAGTTACTCGAGCGGGGACCAAAAACTGTTTTTT
-	TRBV11-2	TRBJ2-7	-	13	CASSLPGNYEQYF	TGTGCCAGCAGCTTACCGGGGAATTACGAGCAGTACTTC
-	TRBV9	TRBJ1-1	-	11	CASSSGVEAFF	TGTGCCAGCTCTTCAGGGGTTGAAGCTTTCTTT
-	TRBV5-6	TRBJ1-6	-	15	CASSPTGDRNSPLHF	TGTGCCAGCAGCCCCACCGGGGATCGGAATTCACCCCTCCACTTT
-	TRBV27	TRBJ1-1	-	14	CASRLSGWNTEAFF	TGTGCCAGCAGGCTTAGCGGGTGGAACACTGAAGCTTTCTTT
TRBD2	TRBV11-2	TRBJ2-1	-	17	CASSPTIAGGTYNEQFF	TGTGCCAGCAGCCCTACAATAGCGGGAGGGACCTACAATGAGCAGTTCTTC
TRBD1	TRBV6-1	TRBJ1-1	-	14	CASSARGQSTEAFF	TGTGCCAGCAGTGCCAGGGGGCAAAGCACTGAAGCTTTCTTT
TRBD1	TRBV19	TRBJ2-7	-	15	CASSAQDRGVYEQYF	TGTGCCAGTAGTGCCCAGGACAGGGGGGTATACGAGCAGTACTTC
TRBD2	TRBV5-1	TRBJ2-1	-	15	CASSLVPGLAGVLFF	TGCGCCAGCAGCTTGGTACCGGGACTAGCGGGAGTCTTATTCTTC
TRBD1	TRBV5-8	TRBJ2-7	-	14	CASSFPTGAYEQYF	TGTGCCAGCAGCTTCCCGACAGGGGCCTACGAGCAGTACTTC
-	TRBV2	TRBJ2-1	-	13	CASRRLSPWEQFF	TGTGCCAGCAGGAGACTATCTCCATGGGAGCAGTTCTTC
-	TRBV19	TRBJ2-1	-	15	CASSIDGVPTNEQFF	TGTGCCAGTAGTATAGACGGGGTTCCCACCAATGAGCAGTTCTTC
-	TRBV4-1	TRBJ1-4	-	14	CASSLVRGAEKLFF	TGCGCCAGCAGCCTGGTTCGCGGGGCTGAAAAACTGTTTTTT
-	TRBV28	TRBJ1-1	few	14	CASTPGGWGHEAFF	TGTGCCAGCACACCCGGAGGTTGGGGGCATGAAGCTTTCTTT
TRBD1	TRBV7-2	TRBJ1-1	few	15	CASSRGTGLGTEAFF	TGTGCCAGCAGCCGAGGGACAGGGCTTGGGACTGAAGCTTTCTTT
-	TRBV10-3	TRBJ2-3	-	16	CAISPGQIISTDTQYF	TGTGCCATCAGCCCCGGACAGATTATTAGCACAGATACGCAGTATTTT
-	TRBV6-5	TRBJ2-1	-	13	CASSYSGTGMQFF	TGTGCCAGCAGTTATTCCGGGACTGGCATGCAGTTCTTC
TRBD1	TRBV19	TRBJ1-1	-	15	CASSTKGQGRTEAFF	TGTGCCAGTAGTACGAAAGGACAGGGGAGGACTGAAGCTTTCTTT
-	TRBV18	TRBJ1-3	-	16	CASSLSGHPSGNTIYF	TGTGCCAGCTCGCTTTCGGGACACCCCTCTGGAAACACCATATATTTT
-	TRBV6-1	TRBJ2-5	-	14	CASSASGNRETQYF	TGTGCCAGCAGTGCGTCAGGGAATAGAGAGACCCAGTACTTC